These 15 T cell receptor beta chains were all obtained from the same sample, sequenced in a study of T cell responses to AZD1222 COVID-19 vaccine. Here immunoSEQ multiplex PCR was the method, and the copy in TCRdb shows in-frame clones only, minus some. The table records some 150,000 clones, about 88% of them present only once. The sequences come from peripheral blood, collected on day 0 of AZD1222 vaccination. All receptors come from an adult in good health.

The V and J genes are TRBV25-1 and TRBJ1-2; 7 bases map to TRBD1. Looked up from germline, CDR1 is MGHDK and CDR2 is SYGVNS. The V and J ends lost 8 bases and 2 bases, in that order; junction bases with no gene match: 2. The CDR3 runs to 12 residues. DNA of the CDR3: TGTGCCAGCGGGGACAGAAACTATGGCTACACCTTC. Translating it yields CASGDRNYGYTF.

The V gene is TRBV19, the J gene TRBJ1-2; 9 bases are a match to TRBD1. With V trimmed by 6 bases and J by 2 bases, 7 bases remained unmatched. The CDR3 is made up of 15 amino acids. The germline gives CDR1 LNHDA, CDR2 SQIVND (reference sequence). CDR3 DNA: TGTGCCAGTAGCCCACGACAGGGGGGAAACTATGGCTACACCTTC. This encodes CASSPRQGGNYGYTF.

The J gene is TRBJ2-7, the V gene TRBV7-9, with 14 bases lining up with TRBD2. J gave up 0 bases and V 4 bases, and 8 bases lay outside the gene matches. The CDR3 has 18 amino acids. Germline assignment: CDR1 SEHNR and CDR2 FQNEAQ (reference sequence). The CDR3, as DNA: TGTGCCAGCAGCTCCGGACTAGCGGGGGGTCTGAGCTCCTACGAGCAGTACGTC. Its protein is CASSSGLAGGLSSYEQYV.

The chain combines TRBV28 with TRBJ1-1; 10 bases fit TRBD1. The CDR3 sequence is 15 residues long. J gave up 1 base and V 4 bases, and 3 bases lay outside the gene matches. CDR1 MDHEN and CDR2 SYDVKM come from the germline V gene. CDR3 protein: CASSWTGGRNTEAFF. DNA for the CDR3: TGTGCCAGCAGTTGGACAGGGGGTAGGAACACTGAAGCTTTCTTT.

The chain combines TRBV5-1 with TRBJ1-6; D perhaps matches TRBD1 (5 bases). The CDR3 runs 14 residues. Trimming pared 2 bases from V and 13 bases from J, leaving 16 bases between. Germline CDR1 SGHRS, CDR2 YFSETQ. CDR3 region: CASSLEGPQDPLHF. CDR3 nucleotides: TGCGCCAGCAGCTTAGAGGGACCGCAGGATCCCCTCCACTTT.

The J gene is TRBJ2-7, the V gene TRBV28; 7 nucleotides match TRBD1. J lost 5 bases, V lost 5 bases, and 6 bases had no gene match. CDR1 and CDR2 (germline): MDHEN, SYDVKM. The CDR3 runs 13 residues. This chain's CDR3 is CASSQARGNEQYV. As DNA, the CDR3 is TGTGCCAGCAGTCAGGCCAGGGGGAACGAGCAGTACGTC.

CDR3 nucleotide sequence: TGTGCCAGCAGTGAGGAGGCAGCCCGTGGAAACACCATATATTTT. Translating gives CASSEEAARGNTIYF. The rearrangement uses TRBV7-6 and TRBJ1-3; D is undetermined. CDR3 length: 15 amino acids. V gave up 6 bases and J gave up 3 bases, with 15 bases separating them. From germline, CDR1 is SGHVS and CDR2 FNYEAQ.

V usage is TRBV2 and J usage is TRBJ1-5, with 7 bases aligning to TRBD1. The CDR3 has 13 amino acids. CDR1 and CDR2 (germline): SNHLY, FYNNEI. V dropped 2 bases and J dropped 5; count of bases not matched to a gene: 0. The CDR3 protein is CASSETGDQPQHF. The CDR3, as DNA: TGTGCCAGCAGTGAAACAGGGGATCAGCCCCAGCATTTT.

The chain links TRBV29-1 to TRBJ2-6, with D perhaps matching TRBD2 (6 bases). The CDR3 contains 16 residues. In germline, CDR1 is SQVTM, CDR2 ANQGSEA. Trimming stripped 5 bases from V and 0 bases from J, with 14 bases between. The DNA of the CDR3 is TGCAGCGTTCTAGGAGGGTTTCACTCTGGGGCCAACGTCCTGACTTTC. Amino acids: CSVLGGFHSGANVLTF.

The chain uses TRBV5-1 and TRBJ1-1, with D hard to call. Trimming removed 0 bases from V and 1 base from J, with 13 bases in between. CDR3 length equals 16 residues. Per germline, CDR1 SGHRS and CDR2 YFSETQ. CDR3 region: CASSLGHLNPNTEAFF. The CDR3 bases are TGCGCCAGCAGCTTGGGACACCTTAACCCGAACACTGAAGCTTTCTTT.

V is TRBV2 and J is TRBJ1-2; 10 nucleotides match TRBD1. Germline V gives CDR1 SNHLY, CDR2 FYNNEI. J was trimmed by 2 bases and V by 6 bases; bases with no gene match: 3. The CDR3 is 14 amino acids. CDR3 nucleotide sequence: TGTGCCAGCAGAAGGACAGGGGGAAACTATGGCTACACCTTC. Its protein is CASRRTGGNYGYTF.

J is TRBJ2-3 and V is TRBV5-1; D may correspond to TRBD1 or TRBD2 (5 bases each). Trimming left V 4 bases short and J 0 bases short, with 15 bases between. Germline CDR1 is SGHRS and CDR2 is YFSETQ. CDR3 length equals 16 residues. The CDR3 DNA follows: TGCGCCAGCAGCCCGTCCCCCGGGGCAAGCACAGATACGCAGTATTTT. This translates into CASSPSPGASTDTQYF.

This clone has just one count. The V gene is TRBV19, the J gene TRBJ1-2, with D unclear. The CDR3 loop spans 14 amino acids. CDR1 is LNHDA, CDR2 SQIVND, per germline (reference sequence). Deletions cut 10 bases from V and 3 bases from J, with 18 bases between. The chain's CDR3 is CANPSLGIYYGYTF. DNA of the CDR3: TGTGCCAACCCCTCATTGGGAATATACTATGGCTACACCTTC.

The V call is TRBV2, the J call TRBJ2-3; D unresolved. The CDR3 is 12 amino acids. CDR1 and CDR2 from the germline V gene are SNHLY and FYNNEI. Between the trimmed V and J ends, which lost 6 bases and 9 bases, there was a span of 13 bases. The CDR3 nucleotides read TGTGCCAGCAGCGACTCCTGGGAAACGCAGTATTTT. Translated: CASSDSWETQYF.

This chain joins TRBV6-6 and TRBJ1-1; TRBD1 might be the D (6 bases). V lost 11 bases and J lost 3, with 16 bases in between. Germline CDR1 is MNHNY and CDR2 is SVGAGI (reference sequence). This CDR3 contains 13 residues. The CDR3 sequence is CAVQRGTDTEAFF. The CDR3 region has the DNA TGTGCCGTACAAAGGGGGACTGACACTGAAGCTTTCTTT.